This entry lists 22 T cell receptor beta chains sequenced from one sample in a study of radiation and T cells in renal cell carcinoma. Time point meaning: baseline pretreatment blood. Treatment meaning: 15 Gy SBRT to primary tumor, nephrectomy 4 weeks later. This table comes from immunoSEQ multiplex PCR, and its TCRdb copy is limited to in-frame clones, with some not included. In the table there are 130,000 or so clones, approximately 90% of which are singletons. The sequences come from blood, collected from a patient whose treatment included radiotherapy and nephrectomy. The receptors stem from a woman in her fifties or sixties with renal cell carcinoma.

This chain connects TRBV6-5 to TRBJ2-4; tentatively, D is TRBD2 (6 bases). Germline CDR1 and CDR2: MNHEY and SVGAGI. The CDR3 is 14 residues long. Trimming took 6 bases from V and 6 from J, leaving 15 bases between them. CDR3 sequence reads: CASRTGGGGNIQYF. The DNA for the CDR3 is TGTGCCAGCAGGACTGGGGGAGGCGGAAACATTCAGTACTTC.

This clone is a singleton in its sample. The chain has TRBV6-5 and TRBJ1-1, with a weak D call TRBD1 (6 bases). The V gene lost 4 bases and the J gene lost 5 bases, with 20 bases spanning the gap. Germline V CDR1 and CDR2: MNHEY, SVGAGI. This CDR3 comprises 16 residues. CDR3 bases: TGTGCCAGCAGTTCCCGGGGCGGGGGCGCAGGAACTGAAGCTTTCTTT. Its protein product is CASSSRGGGAGTEAFF.

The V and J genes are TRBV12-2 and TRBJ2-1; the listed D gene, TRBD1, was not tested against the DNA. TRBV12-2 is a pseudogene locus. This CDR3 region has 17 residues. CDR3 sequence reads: CASRLVQKTLSYNEQFF. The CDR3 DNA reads TGTGCAAGTCGCTTAGTACAGAAAACCCTCTCCTACAATGAGCAGTTCTTC.

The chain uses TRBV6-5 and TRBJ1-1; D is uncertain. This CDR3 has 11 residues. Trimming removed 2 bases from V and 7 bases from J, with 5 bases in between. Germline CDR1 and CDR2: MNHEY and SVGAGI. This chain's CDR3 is CASSYEGEAFF. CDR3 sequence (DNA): TGTGCCAGCAGTTACGAGGGTGAAGCTTTCTTT.

This chain's CDR3 is CASSSRLADHSGANVLTF. The CDR3, as DNA: TGTGCCAGCTCATCCAGACTAGCGGACCACTCTGGGGCCAACGTCCTGACTTTC. The chain is built from TRBV18 and TRBJ2-6; 9 bases map to TRBD2. With V trimmed by 5 bases and J by 0 bases, 8 bases remained unmatched. From germline, CDR1 is KGHSH and CDR2 LQKENI. This CDR3 region has 18 residues.

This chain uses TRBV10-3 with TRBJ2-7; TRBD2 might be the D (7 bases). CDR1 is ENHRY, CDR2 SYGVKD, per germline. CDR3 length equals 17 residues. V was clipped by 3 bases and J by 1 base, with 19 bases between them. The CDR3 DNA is TGTGCCATCAGTGACAGGGGTCGGGGAGGGTTTTCCTACGAGCAGTACTTC. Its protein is CAISDRGRGGFSYEQYF.

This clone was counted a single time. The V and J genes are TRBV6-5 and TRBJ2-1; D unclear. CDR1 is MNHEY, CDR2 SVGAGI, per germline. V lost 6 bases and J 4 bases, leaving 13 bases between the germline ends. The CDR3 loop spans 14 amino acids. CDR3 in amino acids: CASSYEKNYNEQFF. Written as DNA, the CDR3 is TGTGCCAGCAGCTATGAAAAAAATTACAATGAGCAGTTCTTC.

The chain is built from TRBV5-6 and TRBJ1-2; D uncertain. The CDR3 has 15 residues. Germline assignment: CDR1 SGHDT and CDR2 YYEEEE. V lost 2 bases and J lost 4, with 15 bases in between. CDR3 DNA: TGTGCCAGCAGCTTCGTCGGAGGGCAGTTCTATGGCTACACCTTC. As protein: CASSFVGGQFYGYTF.

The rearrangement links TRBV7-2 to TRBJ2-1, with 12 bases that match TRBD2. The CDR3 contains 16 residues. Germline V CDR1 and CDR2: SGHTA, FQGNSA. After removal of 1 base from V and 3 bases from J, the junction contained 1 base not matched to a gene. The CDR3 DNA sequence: TGTGCCAGCAGCTTAGGACTAGCGGGGGTCTACAATGAGCAGTTCTTC. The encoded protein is CASSLGLAGVYNEQFF. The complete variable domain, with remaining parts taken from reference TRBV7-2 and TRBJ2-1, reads GAGVSQSPSNKVTEKGKDVELRCDPISGHTALYWYRQSLGQGLEFLIYFQGNSAPDKSGLPSDRFSAERTGGSVSTLTIQRTQQEDSAVYLCASSLGLAGVYNEQFFGPGTRLTVL.

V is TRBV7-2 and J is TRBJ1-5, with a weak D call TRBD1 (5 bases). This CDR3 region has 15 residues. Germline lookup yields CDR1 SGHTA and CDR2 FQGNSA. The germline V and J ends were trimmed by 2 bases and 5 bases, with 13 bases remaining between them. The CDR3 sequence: CASSLSGRRDQPQHF. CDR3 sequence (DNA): TGTGCCAGCAGCTTATCGGGGCGCAGGGATCAGCCCCAGCATTTT.

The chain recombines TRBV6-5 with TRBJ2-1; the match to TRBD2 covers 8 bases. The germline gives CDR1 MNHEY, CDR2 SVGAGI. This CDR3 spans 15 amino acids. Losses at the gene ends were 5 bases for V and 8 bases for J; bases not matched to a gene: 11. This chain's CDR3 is CASSTLGLARDEQFF. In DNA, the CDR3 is TGTGCCAGCAGTACCCTCGGACTAGCTCGGGATGAGCAGTTCTTC.

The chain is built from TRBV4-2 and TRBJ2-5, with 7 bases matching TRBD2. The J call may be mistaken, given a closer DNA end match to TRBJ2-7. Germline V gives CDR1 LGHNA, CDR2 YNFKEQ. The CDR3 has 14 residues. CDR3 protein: CASSQGGGSYEQYF. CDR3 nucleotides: TGTGCCAGCAGCCAAGGGGGGGGATCGTACGAGCAGTACTTC.

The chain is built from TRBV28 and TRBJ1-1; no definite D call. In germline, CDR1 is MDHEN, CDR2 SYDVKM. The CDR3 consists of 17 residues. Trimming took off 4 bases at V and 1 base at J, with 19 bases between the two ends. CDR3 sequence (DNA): TGTGCCAGCAGTTCACCCGACCCACAGTTGAAGAACACTGAAGCTTTCTTT. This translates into CASSSPDPQLKNTEAFF.

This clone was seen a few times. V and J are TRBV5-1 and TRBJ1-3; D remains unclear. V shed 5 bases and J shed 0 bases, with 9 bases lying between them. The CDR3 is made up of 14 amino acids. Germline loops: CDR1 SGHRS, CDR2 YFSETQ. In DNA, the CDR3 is TGCGCCAGCAGGCGGGAGGCCTCTGGAAACACCATATATTTT. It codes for CASRREASGNTIYF.

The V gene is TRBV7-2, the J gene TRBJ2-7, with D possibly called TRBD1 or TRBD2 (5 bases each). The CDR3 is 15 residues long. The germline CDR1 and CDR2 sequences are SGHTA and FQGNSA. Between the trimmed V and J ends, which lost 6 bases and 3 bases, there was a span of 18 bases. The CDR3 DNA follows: TGTGCCAGCAGGGAAGGACACGGGGACCTCTACGAGCAGTACTTC. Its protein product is CASREGHGDLYEQYF.

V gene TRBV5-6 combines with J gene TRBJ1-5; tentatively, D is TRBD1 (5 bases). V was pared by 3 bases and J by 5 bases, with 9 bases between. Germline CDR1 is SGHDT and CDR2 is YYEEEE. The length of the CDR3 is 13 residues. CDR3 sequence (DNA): TGTGCCAGCAGCTGGGGCAGAGATCAGCCCCAGCATTTT. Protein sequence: CASSWGRDQPQHF.

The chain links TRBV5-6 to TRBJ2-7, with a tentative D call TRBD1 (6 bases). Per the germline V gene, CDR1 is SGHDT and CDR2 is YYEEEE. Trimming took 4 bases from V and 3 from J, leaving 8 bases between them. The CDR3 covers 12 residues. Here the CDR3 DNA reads TGTGCCAGCAGCCTGACAGGCTACGAGCAGTACTTC. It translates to CASSLTGYEQYF.

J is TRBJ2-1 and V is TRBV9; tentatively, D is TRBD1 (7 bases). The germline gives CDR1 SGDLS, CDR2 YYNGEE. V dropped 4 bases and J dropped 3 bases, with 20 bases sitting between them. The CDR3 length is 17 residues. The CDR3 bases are TGTGCCAGCAGCTTTTCTAACAGGGGAGGAAACTACAATGAGCAGTTCTTC. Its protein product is CASSFSNRGGNYNEQFF. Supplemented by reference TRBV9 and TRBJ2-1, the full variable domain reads DSGVTQTPKHLITATGQRVTLRCSPRSGDLSVYWYQQSLDQGLQFLIQYYNGEERAKGNILERFSAQQFPDLHSELNLSSLELGDSALYFCASSFSNRGGNYNEQFFGPGTRLTVL.

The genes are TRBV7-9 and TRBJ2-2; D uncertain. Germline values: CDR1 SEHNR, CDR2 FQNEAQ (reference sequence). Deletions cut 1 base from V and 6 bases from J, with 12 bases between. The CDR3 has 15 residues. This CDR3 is CASSLVWAAAGELFF. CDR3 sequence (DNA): TGTGCCAGCAGCTTAGTTTGGGCGGCCGCCGGGGAGCTGTTTTTT.

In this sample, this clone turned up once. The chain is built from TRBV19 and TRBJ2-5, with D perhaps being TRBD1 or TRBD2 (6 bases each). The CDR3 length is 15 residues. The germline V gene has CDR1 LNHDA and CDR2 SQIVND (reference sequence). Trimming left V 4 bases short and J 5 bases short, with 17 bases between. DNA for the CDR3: TGTGCCAGTAGTAACACTCCGGGGGCGGGGGAGACCCAGTACTTC. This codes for CASSNTPGAGETQYF.

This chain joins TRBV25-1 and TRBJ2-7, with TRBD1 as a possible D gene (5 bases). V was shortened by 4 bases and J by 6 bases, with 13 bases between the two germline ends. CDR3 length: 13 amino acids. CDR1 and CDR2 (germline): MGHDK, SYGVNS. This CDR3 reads CASSVIDRAEQYF. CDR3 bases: TGTGCCAGCAGTGTAATAGACAGAGCCGAGCAGTACTTC.

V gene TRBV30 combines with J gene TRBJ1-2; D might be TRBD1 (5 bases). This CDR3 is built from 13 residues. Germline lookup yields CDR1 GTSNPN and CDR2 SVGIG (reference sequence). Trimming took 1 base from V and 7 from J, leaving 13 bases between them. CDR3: CAWSEPGTSGYTF. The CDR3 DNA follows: TGTGCCTGGAGTGAGCCCGGGACCTCTGGCTACACCTTC.